The source of this TCR beta chain is a study of T-cell reconstitution after alpha-beta-depleted transplantation in children. The TCRbeta library was prepared with unique molecular identifiers. MiXCR was run by TCRdb on the PCR reads, yielding one entry per CDR3 protein. This table holds almost 500,000 distinct CDR3 sequences, under 15% found once. V trimming: 5 bases; J trimming: 8 bases; junction bases outside the gene matches: 7. CDR1 is SGHNT, CDR2 YENEEA, per germline. This CDR3 region has 16 residues. Sequenced here: PBMCs from the stem cell graft donor, sampled from the stem cell graft. The receptor was isolated from a human donor who donated a stem cell graft to a child with combined immunodeficiency. The chain combines TRBV11-3 with TRBJ2-1, with 15 nucleotides matching TRBD2. CDR3 nucleotide sequence: TGTGCCAGCAGCAAAGGGACTAGCGGGAGGACGGATGAGCAGTTCTTC. Translated, it gives CASSKGTSGRTDEQFF.